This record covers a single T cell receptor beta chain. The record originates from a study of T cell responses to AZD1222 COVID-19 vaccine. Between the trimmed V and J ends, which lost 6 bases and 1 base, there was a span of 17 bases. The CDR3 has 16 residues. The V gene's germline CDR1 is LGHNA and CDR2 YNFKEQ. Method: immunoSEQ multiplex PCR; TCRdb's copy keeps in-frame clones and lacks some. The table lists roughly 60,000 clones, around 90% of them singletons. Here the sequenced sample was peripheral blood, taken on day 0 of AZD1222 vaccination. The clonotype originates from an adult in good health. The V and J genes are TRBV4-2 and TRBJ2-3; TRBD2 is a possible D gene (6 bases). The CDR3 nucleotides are TGTGCCAGCAGACCCGGGACTCTCTCGGGCACAGATACGCAGTATTTT. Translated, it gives CASRPGTLSGTDTQYF.